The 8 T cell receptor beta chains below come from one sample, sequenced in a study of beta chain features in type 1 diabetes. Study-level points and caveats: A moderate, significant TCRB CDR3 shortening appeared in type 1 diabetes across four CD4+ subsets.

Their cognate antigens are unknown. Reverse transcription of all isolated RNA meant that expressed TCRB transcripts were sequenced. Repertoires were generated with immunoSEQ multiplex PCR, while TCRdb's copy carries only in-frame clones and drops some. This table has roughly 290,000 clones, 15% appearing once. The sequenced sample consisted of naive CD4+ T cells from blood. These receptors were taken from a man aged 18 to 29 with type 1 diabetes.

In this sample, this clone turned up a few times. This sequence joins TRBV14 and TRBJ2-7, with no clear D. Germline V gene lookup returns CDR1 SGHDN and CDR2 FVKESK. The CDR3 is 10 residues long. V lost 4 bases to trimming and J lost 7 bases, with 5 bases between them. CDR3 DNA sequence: TGTGCCAGCAGCCTAAAAGAGCAGTACTTC. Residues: CASSLKEQYF.

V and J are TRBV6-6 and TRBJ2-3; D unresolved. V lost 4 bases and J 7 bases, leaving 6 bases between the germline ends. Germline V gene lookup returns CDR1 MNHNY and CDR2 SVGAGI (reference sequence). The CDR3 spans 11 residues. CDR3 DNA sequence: TGTGCCAGCAGTTCCCTTTATACGCAGTATTTT. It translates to CASSSLYTQYF.

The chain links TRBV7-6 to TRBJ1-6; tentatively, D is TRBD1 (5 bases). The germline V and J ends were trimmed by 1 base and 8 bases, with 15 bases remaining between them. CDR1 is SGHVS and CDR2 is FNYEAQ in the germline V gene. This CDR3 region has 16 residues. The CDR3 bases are TGTGCCAGCAGCTTAGACTCGGGGGGGGGATATTCACCCCTCCACTTT. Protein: CASSLDSGGGYSPLHF.

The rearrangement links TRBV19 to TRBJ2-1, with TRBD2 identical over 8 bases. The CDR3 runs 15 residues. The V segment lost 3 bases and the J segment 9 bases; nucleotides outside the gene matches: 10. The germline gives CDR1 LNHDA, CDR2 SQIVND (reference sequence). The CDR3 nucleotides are TGTGCCAGTAGTATTAGAGGGACTAGTATTGGTGAGCAGTTCTTC. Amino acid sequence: CASSIRGTSIGEQFF.

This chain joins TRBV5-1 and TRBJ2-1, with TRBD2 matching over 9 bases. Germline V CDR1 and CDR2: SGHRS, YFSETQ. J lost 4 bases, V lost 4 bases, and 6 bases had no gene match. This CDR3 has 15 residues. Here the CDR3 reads CASSRPTSGYNEQFF. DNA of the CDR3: TGCGCCAGCAGCAGACCGACTAGCGGATACAATGAGCAGTTCTTC.

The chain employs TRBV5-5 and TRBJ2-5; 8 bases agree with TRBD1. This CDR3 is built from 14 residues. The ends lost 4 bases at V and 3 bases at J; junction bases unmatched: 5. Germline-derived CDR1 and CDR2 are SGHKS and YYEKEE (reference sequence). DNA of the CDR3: TGTGCCAGCAGCGCGACAGGGGTGGAAGAGACCCAGTACTTC. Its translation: CASSATGVEETQYF.

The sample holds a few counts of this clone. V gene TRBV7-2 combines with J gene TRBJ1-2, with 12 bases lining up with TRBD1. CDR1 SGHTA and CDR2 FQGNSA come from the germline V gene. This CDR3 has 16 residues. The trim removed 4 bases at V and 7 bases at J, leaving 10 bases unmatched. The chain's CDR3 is CASSSSPGQGAGGYTF. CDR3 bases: TGTGCCAGCAGCTCCTCTCCGGGACAGGGGGCCGGTGGCTACACCTTC.

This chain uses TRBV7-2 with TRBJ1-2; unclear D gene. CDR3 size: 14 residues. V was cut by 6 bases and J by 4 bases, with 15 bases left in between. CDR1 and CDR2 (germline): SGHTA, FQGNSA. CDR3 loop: CASRYRTGLYGYTF. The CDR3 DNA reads TGTGCCAGCAGATACCGGACTGGTCTCTATGGCTACACCTTC.